A selection of T cell receptor beta chains follows, all from one sample in a study of immune heterogeneity within non-small cell lung tumors. TCRdb called the multiplex PCR reads again in MiXCR, with one record for every CDR3 protein. Among about 23,000 distinct CDR3 sequences listed, 25% to 30% were seen once. Sequenced material: lung tumor tissue. These receptors were collected from a man aged 40-55 years with non-small cell lung cancer. CDR3s leave out the opening cysteine and the closing phenylalanine or tryptophan. For some rows the clone size is stated as once, few or many, or as a class when expanded; others skip it.

j_call | v_call | cdr3_length | clone_size | cdr3_aa
TRBJ1-6 | TRBV7-2 | 15 | medium-sized | ASSLSGGSNYNSPLH
TRBJ1-1 | TRBV12-3/TRBV12-4 | 12 | few | ASTLQQGAGEAF
TRBJ2-5 | TRBV5-6 | 14 | . | ASSLVGSGYQETQY
TRBJ2-1 | TRBV7-2 | 13 | . | VSSLGGTSVGEQF
TRBJ2-1 | TRBV5-1 | 12 | few | ASSLGDFYNEQF
TRBJ1-5 | TRBV7-2 | 11 | few | ASSAGASQPQH
TRBJ1-1 | TRBV28 | 10 | . | ASSRRQPEAF
TRBJ2-7 | TRBV20-1 | 13 | . | SAPTIGQSSGEQY
TRBJ2-7 | TRBV27 | 10 | many | ASSSDRRQQY
TRBJ2-3 | TRBV7-2 | 13 | . | ASNLVGVGTDTQY
TRBJ2-5 | TRBV5-1 | 13 | many | ASSWMIANRETQY
TRBJ1-5 | TRBV15 | 15 | many | ATSRDWGRGGDQPQH
TRBJ2-5 | TRBV5-4 | 12 | . | ASSYAGVQETQY
TRBJ1-2 | TRBV7-8 | 12 | many | ASTHGGQGGGYT
TRBJ1-5 | TRBV19 | 13 | many | ASSFPGQGGQPQH
TRBJ2-7 | TRBV24-1 | 14 | many | ATSDLDGDLSYEQY
TRBJ2-1 | TRBV11-3 | 13 | . | ASSLEWLAGNEQF
TRBJ2-5 | TRBV27 | 11 | few | ASSPRDGETQY
TRBJ2-2 | TRBV5-1 | 14 | . | ASSETGGTNTGELF
TRBJ2-7 | TRBV6-1 | 13 | many | ASSEWPVGSYEQY
TRBJ2-1 | TRBV18 | 13 | many | ASSPAGGSYNEQF
TRBJ2-1 | TRBV7-9 | 12 | . | ASIMLAGVDEQF
TRBJ2-5 | TRBV20-1 | 9 | few | SAMYQETQY
TRBJ2-1 | TRBV20-1 | 13 | . | SAGGIAGVGNEQF
TRBJ2-7 | TRBV12-3/TRBV12-4 | 13 | many | ASSLVWTVAYEQY
TRBJ2-1 | TRBV5-8 | 11 | few | ASSLVGYNEQF
TRBJ2-1 | TRBV29-1 | 13 | . | SVDPTVLGSNEQF